This TCR beta chain was identified during a study of early T cells in non-severe SARS-CoV-2 infection (dated by TCRdb to the early 2020s). Turning to the overall study: Because TCR sequencing was done on bulk RNA from unsorted whole blood, the alpha and beta chains could not be paired.

Broader findings and caveats from the paper: VDJdb matching was skewed toward anti-spike CD8 responses, so virus-specific expansions were likely underestimated and private and CD4 specificities were missed.

With respect to this clonotype: Its antigen remains undetermined. Within one base of it there is no much larger clone, and no base qualities were kept.

A case-control design nested within a healthcare worker cohort in London, UK, was used, with weekly nasopharyngeal swab PCR tests and blood sampling performed. Healthcare workers were enrolled in the week of the UK lockdown, from 23 to 31 March 2020, and were followed every week for up to about 16 weeks. Library generation was performed with 5' RACE. TCRdb shows the sequencer as NextSeq 500. The TCR library protocol attached unique molecular identifiers to individual cDNA molecules to correct for sequencing error and PCR bias. Both TCR alpha and beta chains were sequenced, and tight co-correlation was observed between alpha and beta sequence abundances in each sample. As for the original processing: Decombinator V4 was used to annotate the V gene, J gene and CDR3 of the TCR sequences. Expanded TCRs were defined as changing significantly between any two time points under a Poisson model with p below 0.0001. TCR abundances were normalised to the total number of TCRs sequenced per sample and were expressed as counts per million. VDJdb, accessed 1 November 2021, was searched for CMV, EBV and SARS-CoV-2 annotated TCRs, with TCRs annotated for multiple antigens excluded. The public reads were reprocessed in TCRdb via fastp at Q25 and MiXCR, keeping in-frame beta chains. Every CDR3 protein is listed once, alongside the most common genes and DNA of its rows. These V and J calls rely on TCRdb rather than the paper's analysis. The sample table holds 70,000 or so distinct CDR3 sequences, of which roughly 13% were seen once. Clones ranked in the top ten supply roughly an eighth of the sample.

This sequence originates from an adult who was a healthcare worker with PCR-confirmed SARS-CoV-2 infection or an uninfected control (not recorded which). Sequenced input: whole blood.

Read as DNA, the sequence is TGTGCCAGCAGTTCAAATCTAGCGGGGGGATACGAGCAGTACTTC. This gives the protein CASSSNLAGGYEQYF. The chain uses TRBV12-3 or TRBV12-4 and TRBJ2-7; TRBD2 matches 11 bases in the middle. The CDR3 holds 15 amino acids from the cysteine to the phenylalanine. The read is trimmed to its CDR3 DNA, 45 bases read in frame from base 1. Ends trimmed: V by 4 bases, J by 4 bases; bases unmatched to a gene: 6.